The rows below give T cell receptor beta chains drawn from one sample of a study of blood T cell repertoires in COVID-19. The table came from immunoSEQ multiplex PCR; TCRdb's copy has only in-frame clones and leaves some out. The data show about 83,000 clones, with approximately 85% seen just once and approximately 8% held by the top ten. What was sequenced was peripheral blood. Source of these receptors: a man aged 50 to 59 with active COVID-19. Both conserved end residues are trimmed from each CDR3. Each record gives: V gene, clone size, J gene, CDR3 protein. Clone sizes are given selectively: once, few, many, or a class where the clone is expanded.

TRBV5-6	.	TRBJ1-2	ASSLVGTGDDT
TRBV24-1	.	TRBJ1-5	ATSDPGTGHQPQH
TRBV4-2	.	TRBJ2-7	ASSQVWDSQNYEQY
TRBV7-3	.	TRBJ1-1	ASSLIGGVEAF
TRBV28	.	TRBJ1-2	ASSLVRGQNYGYT
TRBV9	.	TRBJ2-1	ASSDSGGYNEQF
TRBV10-3	.	TRBJ1-1	AISEMQGSEAF
TRBV10-3	.	TRBJ1-1	AISREGGGTEAF
TRBV28	once	TRBJ1-4	ASSLGVHRGREKLF
TRBV10-1	.	TRBJ1-3	AALRGSGNTIY
TRBV5-8	once	TRBJ2-3	ASSFQAGGLLDTQY
TRBV7-8	.	TRBJ2-2	ASSSGLSGELF
TRBV5-1	.	TRBJ2-7	ASSGRTGGRDEQY
TRBV6-6	.	TRBJ1-3	ASRQDRGGLGNTIY
TRBV19	.	TRBJ2-7	ASSFSGTAYEQY
TRBV5-1	.	TRBJ2-3	ASSSGQGTLGADTQY
TRBV28	.	TRBJ2-7	ASSSFMGGSYEQY
TRBV7-2	.	TRBJ1-6	ASSLGAGNSPLH
TRBV18	.	TRBJ1-1	ASTTGGAGPAAF
TRBV7-2	.	TRBJ1-2	ASSWAPGQGAGGYGYT
TRBV24-1	.	TRBJ1-4	ATSDHRRGNEKLF
TRBV7-9	.	TRBJ2-1	ASSPTSGGASYNEQF
TRBV7-3	.	TRBJ2-1	ASSLAGGPNNEQF
TRBV7-2	once	TRBJ1-1	ASSLVLAQGTGMNTEAF
TRBV7-6	.	TRBJ1-3	ASSPTGGSSGNTIY
TRBV4-2	few	TRBJ2-7	ASSQHGRDRGYEQY
TRBV3-1/TRBV3-2	.	TRBJ2-7	ASTRRQGYEQY
TRBV4-3	.	TRBJ2-3	ASSQDARFGTDTQY
TRBV2	.	TRBJ2-6	ASSDTWDTGANVLT
TRBV9	.	TRBJ2-2	ASSGASGLLNTGELF
TRBV3-1/TRBV3-2	.	TRBJ2-7	ASSQDKGTAQNEQY
TRBV30	.	TRBJ1-5	AWSKGKIRDNQPQH
TRBV7-2	.	TRBJ2-5	ASSPDRAGETQY
TRBV18	.	TRBJ1-4	ASSPSGVVNEKLF
TRBV5-6	.	TRBJ1-2	ASSLGDREGNYGYT
TRBV3-1/TRBV3-2	.	TRBJ2-7	ASSQDHGTGSYEQY
TRBV11-1	.	TRBJ2-5	ASSSLIGETQY
TRBV5-4	.	TRBJ2-5	ASSPTPPDYPTREAQY
TRBV6-2/TRBV6-3	.	TRBJ1-1	ASSYATAVVEAF
TRBV19	.	TRBJ1-3	ASSIGGRAGGNTIY
TRBV24-1	.	TRBJ2-1	ATSDLRRVDEQF
TRBV6-2/TRBV6-3	.	TRBJ1-1	ASSAIQESTEAF
TRBV19	once	TRBJ1-1	ASSISGTGGGHEAF
TRBV5-1	.	TRBJ1-3	ASWDTASGNTIY
TRBV11-2	.	TRBJ1-5	ASSVALGQPQH
TRBV5-8	.	TRBJ1-5	ASSRFGTVNQPQH
TRBV4-1	once	TRBJ1-2	ASSQADGQPYGYT
TRBV28	few	TRBJ1-3	ASSTSDTTTISGNTIY
TRBV7-3	.	TRBJ1-2	ASSLDREGGYT
TRBV28	once	TRBJ1-1	ASSGSTGGLLNTEAF
TRBV5-6	.	TRBJ2-3	ASSSSVTDTQY
TRBV13	once	TRBJ1-2	ASSLGLGGLGPFRIYGYT
TRBV6-2/TRBV6-3	.	TRBJ2-7	ASSHRTVAGEYEQY